A selection of T cell receptor beta chains follows, all from one sample in a study. Produced via immunoSEQ multiplex PCR; TCRdb's table is partial and in-frame only. The profile shows under 65,000 clones, 93% of them singletons. The sample taken for sequencing was PBMCs. The receptor set was obtained from a man aged 40-55 years with rheumatoid arthritis. Each CDR3 is given with its conserved first and last residue. D genes are given only for firm matches. Expanded clones are given a class, and other clones once, few, many or no size at all.

d_call clone_size j_call v_call cdr3_nt cdr3_aa
TRBD1 NA TRBJ2-1 TRBV30 TGTGCCTGGAGGGAGGTAGGACAGGGGATGTTCTTC CAWREVGQGMFF
TRBD2 once TRBJ2-1 TRBV6-4 TGTGCCAGCAGTGACTGTCGACTAGCTTCAGATGAGCAGTTCTTC CASSDCRLASDEQFF
TRBD2 NA TRBJ2-5 TRBV5-1 TGCGCCAGCAGACGCGGGACTAGCGGGGTTTGGAGTGAGGGGGCCCAGTACTTC CASRRGTSGVWSEGAQYF
TRBD1 NA TRBJ1-2 TRBV19 TGTGCCAGTAGTCCGCAGGGGGCGGATGGCTACACCTTC CASSPQGADGYTF
NA NA TRBJ2-3 TRBV18 TGTGCCAGCTCTGCACAGGGTGGAGATACGCAGTATTTT CASSAQGGDTQYF
NA once TRBJ1-2 TRBV11-2 TGTGCCAGCAGCTTCAGGGGCTTCTATGGCTACACCTTC CASSFRGFYGYTF
NA NA TRBJ1-2 TRBV29-1 TGCCTTCTAGGATCGGTCTACTCGAACTATGGCTACACCTTC CLLGSVYSNYGYTF
NA NA TRBJ1-2 TRBV6-1 TGTGCCAGCAGTGACAGGGATAACTATGGCTACACCTTC CASSDRDNYGYTF
NA NA TRBJ2-7 TRBV12-3/TRBV12-4 TGTGCCAGCAGGCTAGCTACCTACGAGCAGTACTTC CASRLATYEQYF
TRBD2 NA TRBJ2-7 TRBV5-6 TGTGCCAGCAGCCCTCTCGGGGGGAGAGGCTACGAGCAGTACTTC CASSPLGGRGYEQYF
TRBD1 NA TRBJ1-6 TRBV5-3 TGTGCCAGAAGCACCGGGACAGGAAATAATTCACCCCTCCACTTT CARSTGTGNNSPLHF
NA NA TRBJ1-1 TRBV7-3 TGTGCCAGCAGCCCAAGCGGCCGGGTAAACACTGAAGCTTTCTTT CASSPSGRVNTEAFF
NA few TRBJ1-6 TRBV10-1 TGCGCCAGCTCGGCGGGAAGGGCTAATTCACCCCTCCACTTT CASSAGRANSPLHF
TRBD2 NA TRBJ2-5 TRBV28 TGTGCCACTCTGGGAGGGCGAGAGACCCAGTACTTC CATLGGRETQYF
NA NA TRBJ2-7 TRBV28 TGTGCCAGCAGTTCCTACTACTACGAGCAGTACTTC CASSSYYYEQYF
NA NA TRBJ1-1 TRBV6-5 TGTGCCAGCGCTCTGGGTAGGGCAGGGCCAGAAGCTTTCTTT CASALGRAGPEAFF
NA NA TRBJ2-2 TRBV9 TGTGCCAGCAGCGTAGATCTACCTGGGACCGGGGAGCTGTTTTTT CASSVDLPGTGELFF
NA NA TRBJ2-7 TRBV20-1 TGCAGTGCGAGTGGGACTGTGAGAGGGGAATCCTACGAGCAGTACTTC CSASGTVRGESYEQYF
NA NA TRBJ2-2 TRBV9 TGTGCCAGCAGCGTAGGCGGAAACAGGTTGGCCGGGGAGCTGTTTTTT CASSVGGNRLAGELFF
NA NA TRBJ2-7 TRBV30 TGTGCCTGGAGTGTAGCAGTCTCCTACGAGCAGTACTTC CAWSVAVSYEQYF
NA NA TRBJ1-5 TRBV7-3 TGTGCCAGCAGACGAGGACAACCCCATAGCAATCAGCCCCAGCATTTT CASRRGQPHSNQPQHF
TRBD2 few TRBJ2-3 TRBV5-6 TGTGCCAGCAGCTTGTCAGCGGGGGGGTACACAGATACGCAGTATTTT CASSLSAGGYTDTQYF
NA NA TRBJ1-5 TRBV20-1 TGCAGTGCTAGGTTAGGCCAGCCCCAGCATTTT CSARLGQPQHF
NA NA TRBJ1-6 TRBV6-5 TGTGCCAGCAGCTTCAGGACAGATAATTCACCCCTCCACTTT CASSFRTDNSPLHF
TRBD1 NA TRBJ2-7 TRBV5-1 TGCGCCAGCAGCGGCGGGACAGGGTCCGAGCAGTACTTC CASSGGTGSEQYF
NA once TRBJ2-2 TRBV2 TGTGCCAGCATGAGGGTAGAATCCACCGGGGAGCTGTTTTTT CASMRVESTGELFF
NA NA TRBJ1-4 TRBV3-1/TRBV3-2 TGTGCCAGCAGCCTCCGGGGGCAGGGCGGTGAAAAACTGTTTTTT CASSLRGQGGEKLFF
TRBD1 NA TRBJ2-1 TRBV24-1 TGTGCCACCGAGGGGGCTTCCTACAATGAGCAGTTCTTC CATEGASYNEQFF
TRBD2 once TRBJ2-5 TRBV6-1 TGTGCCAGCAGCGGGACTAGCGGGGGGCTGGAGACCCAGTACTTC CASSGTSGGLETQYF
NA NA TRBJ1-1 TRBV9 TGTGCCAGCAGCCCGGACATTAACACTGATGAAGCTTTCTTT CASSPDINTDEAFF
TRBD1 NA TRBJ2-7 TRBV14 TGTGCCAGCAGCCAAGCAGCCGGGACAGGGGACGAGCAGTACTTC CASSQAAGTGDEQYF
NA NA TRBJ1-2 TRBV25-1 TGTGCCAGCAGTGCTTCCTTAAGGGGGTCTAACTATGGCTACACCTTC CASSASLRGSNYGYTF
TRBD1 NA TRBJ1-1 TRBV28 TGTGCCAGCAGATCGGGACAGGGGGCCGTTCCGACTGAAGCTTTCTTT CASRSGQGAVPTEAFF
NA NA TRBJ2-3 TRBV20-1 TGCAGTTCGGAGGGAGCAGATACGCAGTATTTT CSSEGADTQYF
NA NA TRBJ1-3 TRBV7-2 TGTGCCAGCAGCTTAGGGGGTTTGGGGGCTGGAAACACCATATATTTT CASSLGGLGAGNTIYF
NA NA TRBJ1-1 TRBV28 TGTGCCAGCAGTCCGCTAGGCATTAGGGGAAAGAACACTGAAGCTTTCTTT CASSPLGIRGKNTEAFF
NA NA TRBJ1-1 TRBV3-1/TRBV3-2 TGTGCCAGCAGCCAAGCATGGGCAGGGAGGACTGAAGCTTTCTTT CASSQAWAGRTEAFF
NA NA TRBJ1-4 TRBV28 TGTGCCAGCAGTACCCTAGGAGGGGGAGGGGAAAAACTGTTTTTT CASSTLGGGGEKLFF
NA NA TRBJ2-7 TRBV27 TGTGCCAGCAACCCGTCAGGGGAGTTTCTCGACGAGCAGTACTTC CASNPSGEFLDEQYF
NA NA TRBJ2-6 TRBV5-4 TGTGCCAGCACCTCGGGGCGTGATGGGGCCAACGTCCTGACTTTC CASTSGRDGANVLTF
TRBD1 NA TRBJ2-1 TRBV5-6 TGTGCCAGCAGCTTGGTTACAGGGGGATCCTACAATGAGCAGTTCTTC CASSLVTGGSYNEQFF
TRBD1 NA TRBJ2-1 TRBV5-8 TGTGCCAGCAGCTTACAACCGGGACAGGGAGTAGATGAGCAGTTCTTC CASSLQPGQGVDEQFF
NA NA TRBJ2-5 TRBV7-9 TGTGCCAGCAGCGGTAGCCAAAGGGGATTCCAAGAGACCCAGTACTTC CASSGSQRGFQETQYF
NA NA TRBJ1-2 TRBV6-6 TGTGCCAGCAGTTACCTGCTTGAGGACTACACCTTC CASSYLLEDYTF
NA NA TRBJ2-4 TRBV10-2 TGCGCCAGCCTAGCGCCCCTTGTATATGGGGCCAAAAACATTCAGTACTTC CASLAPLVYGAKNIQYF
NA NA TRBJ2-5 TRBV15 TGTGCCACCAGCAGGGTACCGGGGGACTTCCAAGAGACCCAGTACTTC CATSRVPGDFQETQYF
NA NA TRBJ2-7 TRBV14 TGTGCCAGCAGCCAAGCTATTACAGGGCTTGTGTACGAGCAGTACTTC CASSQAITGLVYEQYF
TRBD2 NA TRBJ2-3 TRBV24-1 TGTGCCACCAGTGACCCACTGGGACTAGCGGGAGGGCCAGATACGCAGTATTTT CATSDPLGLAGGPDTQYF
NA NA TRBJ2-5 TRBV6-2/TRBV6-3 TGTGCCAGCAGTAAACGGGTGGAGACCCAGTACTTC CASSKRVETQYF
NA NA TRBJ2-7 TRBV7-9 TGTGCCAGCAGCTCAAGGGGATACGAGCAGTACTTC CASSSRGYEQYF
NA NA TRBJ2-2 TRBV19 TGTGCCAGTAGTATAAGGACAACGAACACCGGGGAGCTGTTTTTT CASSIRTTNTGELFF
NA NA TRBJ2-3 TRBV11-3 TGTGCCAGCAGCTCCCGTGATAGCAGCACAGATACGCAGTATTTT CASSSRDSSTDTQYF
TRBD2 NA TRBJ2-3 TRBV29-1 TGCAGCGTCTCCGGTCTAGCGGGAGGGCCAACGCAGTATTTT CSVSGLAGGPTQYF
NA NA TRBJ2-7 TRBV18 TGTGCCAGCTCACCACCGGGCAGTGCCTACGAGCAGTACTTC CASSPPGSAYEQYF
TRBD2 NA TRBJ2-5 TRBV7-2 TGTGCCAGCAGCCGGACTAGCGGGAGGGGTGGCCAAGAGACCCAGTACTTC CASSRTSGRGGQETQYF
NA NA TRBJ1-1 TRBV7-2 TGTGCCAGCAGCGAACCGGGACCGCGGGGCACTGAAGCTTTCTTT CASSEPGPRGTEAFF
NA NA TRBJ1-1 TRBV10-1 TGCGCCAGCAGCGCCAGGGGACAAGGATTCACTGAAGCTTTCTTT CASSARGQGFTEAFF
TRBD1 NA TRBJ2-7 TRBV5-6 TGTGCCAGCAGCAAGGGGACAGGGCGCGAGCAGTACTTC CASSKGTGREQYF
NA NA TRBJ2-5 TRBV3-1/TRBV3-2 TGTGCCAGCAGCCAAGCTGTGGCAGGGGGGTACCAAGAGACCCAGTACTTC CASSQAVAGGYQETQYF
TRBD1 NA TRBJ2-3 TRBV11-2 TGTGCCAGCAGCGACTTGACAGGGGGGCCTATTATAGATACGCAGTATTTT CASSDLTGGPIIDTQYF